This entry describes one TCR beta chain. These data are taken from a study of blood T cells in healthy people across ages. A second PCR, run for roughly 7 to 12 cycles, used a sample-barcoded 5' primer plus a J-beta primer mix. One entry per CDR3 protein results from TCRdb running MiXCR on the 5' RACE reads. There are about 720,000 distinct CDR3 sequences in the sample; over 20% occur only once, and 20% to 25% lies in the top ten. CDR1 is MNHEY and CDR2 is SVGAGI in the germline V gene. The CDR3 extends over 17 amino acids. V shed 2 bases, J shed 4 bases, and the junction held 8 bases outside the gene matches.

Sequenced material: blood. This receptor was taken from a man aged 65-85 years in good health. V usage is TRBV6-5 and J usage is TRBJ2-5; TRBD2 matches 12 bases. CDR3 in DNA: TGTGCCAGCAGTTACGGCCCTACTAGCGGGGGGACAGAGACCCAGTACTTC. It yields the protein CASSYGPTSGGTETQYF.